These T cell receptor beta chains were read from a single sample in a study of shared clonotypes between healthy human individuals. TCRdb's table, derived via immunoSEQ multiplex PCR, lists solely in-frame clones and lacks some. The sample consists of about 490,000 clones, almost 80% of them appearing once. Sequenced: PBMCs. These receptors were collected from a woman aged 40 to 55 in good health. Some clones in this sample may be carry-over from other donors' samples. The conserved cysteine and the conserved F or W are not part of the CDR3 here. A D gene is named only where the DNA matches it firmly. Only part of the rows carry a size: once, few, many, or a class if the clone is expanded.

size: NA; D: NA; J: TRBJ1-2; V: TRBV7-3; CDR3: ASSLTDGYGYT
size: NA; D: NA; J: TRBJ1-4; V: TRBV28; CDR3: ASSKQGTNEKLF
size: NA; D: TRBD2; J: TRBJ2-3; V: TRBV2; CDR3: ASSENPGLAADTQY
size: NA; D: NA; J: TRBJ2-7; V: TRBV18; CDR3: ASSPGGAAYEQY
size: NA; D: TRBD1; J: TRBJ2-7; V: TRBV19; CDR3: ASSIHRGGDEQY
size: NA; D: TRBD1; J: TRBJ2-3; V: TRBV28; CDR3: ASSLPGQGIGTQY
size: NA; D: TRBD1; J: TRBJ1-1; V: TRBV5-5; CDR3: ASSWDRATEAF
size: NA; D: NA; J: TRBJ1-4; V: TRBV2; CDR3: ASSGPSTNEKLF
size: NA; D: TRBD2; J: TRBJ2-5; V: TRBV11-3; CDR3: ASSSGTSRETQY
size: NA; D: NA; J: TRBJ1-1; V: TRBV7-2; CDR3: ASSSYAEAF
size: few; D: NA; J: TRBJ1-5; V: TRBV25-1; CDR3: ASSEGVQPQH
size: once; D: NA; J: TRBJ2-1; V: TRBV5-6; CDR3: ASSFGRRSYNEQF
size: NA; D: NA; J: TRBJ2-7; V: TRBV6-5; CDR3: ASIGTSGYEQY
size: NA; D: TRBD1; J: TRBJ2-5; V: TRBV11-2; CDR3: ASSLDLNRGILETQY
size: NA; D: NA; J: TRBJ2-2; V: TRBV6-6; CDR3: ASSRISGELF
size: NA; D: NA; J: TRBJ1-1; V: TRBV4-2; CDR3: ASSFEVDKMNTEAF
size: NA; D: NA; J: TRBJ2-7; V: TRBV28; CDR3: ASSLVFAEQY
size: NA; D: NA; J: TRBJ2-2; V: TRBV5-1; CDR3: ASSLDRDTSWNTGELF
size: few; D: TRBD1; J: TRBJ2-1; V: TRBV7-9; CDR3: ASSMTGGNEQF
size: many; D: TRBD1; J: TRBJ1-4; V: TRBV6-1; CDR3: ASRQGNREKLF
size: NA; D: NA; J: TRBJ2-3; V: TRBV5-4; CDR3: ASRKRQSDTQY
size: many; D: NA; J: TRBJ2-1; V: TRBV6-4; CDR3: ASSDSGVNEQF
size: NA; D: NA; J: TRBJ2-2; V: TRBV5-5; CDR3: ASSLVGWGTGELF
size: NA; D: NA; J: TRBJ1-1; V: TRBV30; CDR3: AWSVGGSNTEAF
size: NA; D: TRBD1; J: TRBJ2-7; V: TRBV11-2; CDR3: ASSPHPGQGVSEQY
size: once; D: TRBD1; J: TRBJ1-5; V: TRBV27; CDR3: ASSLFPGDRGPQH
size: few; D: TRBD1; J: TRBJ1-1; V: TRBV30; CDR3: AWTRTGRTEAF
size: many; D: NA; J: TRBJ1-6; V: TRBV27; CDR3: ASNTYNSPLH
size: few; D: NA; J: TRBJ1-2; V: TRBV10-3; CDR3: AISASQGHYGYT
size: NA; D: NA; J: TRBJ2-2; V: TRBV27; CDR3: ASSFKGGPIDTGELF
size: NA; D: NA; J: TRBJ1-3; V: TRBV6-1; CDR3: ASNTGPGNTIY
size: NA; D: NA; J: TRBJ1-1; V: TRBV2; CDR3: ASGLVGAGMNTEAF
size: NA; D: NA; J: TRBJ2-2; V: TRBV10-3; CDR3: ASHQGGRGGELF
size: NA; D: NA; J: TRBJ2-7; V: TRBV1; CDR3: TAIPAWDTYEQY
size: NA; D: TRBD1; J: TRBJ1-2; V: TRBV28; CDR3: ASSLSGQGIYGYT
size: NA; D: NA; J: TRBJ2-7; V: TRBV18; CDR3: ASSPYTQKPYEQY
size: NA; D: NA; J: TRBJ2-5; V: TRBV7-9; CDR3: ASSTLRSGETQY
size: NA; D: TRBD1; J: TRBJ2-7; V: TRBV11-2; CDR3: ASSQTGYEQY
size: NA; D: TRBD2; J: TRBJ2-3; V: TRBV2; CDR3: ASSALAGYTDTQY
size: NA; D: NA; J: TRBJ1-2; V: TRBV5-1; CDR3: ASSWEWGGNYGYT
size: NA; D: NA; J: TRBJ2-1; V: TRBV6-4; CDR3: ASSESAENEQF
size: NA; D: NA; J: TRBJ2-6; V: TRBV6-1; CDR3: ASSESSSGANVLT
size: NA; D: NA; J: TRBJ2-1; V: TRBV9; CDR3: ASSVVAEGGNEQF
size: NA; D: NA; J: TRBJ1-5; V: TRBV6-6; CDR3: ASSSTENQPQH
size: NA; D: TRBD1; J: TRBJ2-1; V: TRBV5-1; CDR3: ASNGQGAYNEQF
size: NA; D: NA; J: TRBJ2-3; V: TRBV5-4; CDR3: ASSLGQAITDTQY
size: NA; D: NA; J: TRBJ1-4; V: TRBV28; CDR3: ASREFHEKLF
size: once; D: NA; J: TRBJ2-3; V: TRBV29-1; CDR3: SVEAGASTDTQY
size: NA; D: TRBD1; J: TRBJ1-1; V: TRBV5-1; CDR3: ASSALTGTEAF
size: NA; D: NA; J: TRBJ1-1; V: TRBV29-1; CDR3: SVGLTMNTEAF